The 16 T cell receptor beta chains reported below all come from one sample, sequenced in a study of blood T cells in healthy people across ages. A second PCR, run for roughly 7 to 11 cycles, used a sample-barcoded 5' primer plus a J-beta primer mix. TCRdb processed the 5' RACE reads anew with MiXCR; each CDR3 protein has one entry. The sample records fewer than 2,000,000 distinct CDR3 sequences, roughly two fifths being singletons. Sample: blood. The receptors were gathered from a human donor in good health.

The chain combines TRBV11-2 with TRBJ2-6; D remains ambiguous. The CDR3 has 16 residues. V dropped 10 bases and J dropped 1 base, with 17 bases sitting between them. Per germline, CDR1 SGHAT and CDR2 FQNNGV. The chain's CDR3 is CAIPAQDFSGANVLTF. CDR3 nucleotides: TGTGCCATCCCCGCCCAGGATTTTTCTGGGGCCAACGTCCTGACTTTC.

This chain links TRBV27 with TRBJ1-2, with a tentative D call TRBD1 (6 bases). Germline CDR1 and CDR2: MNHEY and SMNVEV (reference sequence). The CDR3 extends over 11 amino acids. The CDR3 spells CVIRGNYGYTF. CDR3 in DNA: TGTGTGATCAGGGGAAACTATGGCTACACCTTC.

This clonotype was seen ten or more times. The chain combines TRBV20-1 with TRBJ2-1; 7 bases match TRBD1. V lost 6 bases and J lost 6; bases outside the gene matches: 11. The CDR3 is 14 amino acids. CDR1 is DFQATT and CDR2 is SNEGSKA in the germline V gene (reference sequence). This CDR3 is CSARPPAGGNEQFF. The DNA of the CDR3 is TGCAGTGCCAGACCCCCAGCAGGGGGCAATGAGCAGTTCTTC.

The chain links TRBV7-2 to TRBJ1-2; the match to TRBD1 covers 7 bases. J was trimmed by 3 bases and V by 4 bases; bases with no gene match: 5. Germline assignment: CDR1 SGHTA and CDR2 FQGNSA. The CDR3 is 14 amino acids. The DNA of the CDR3 is TGTGCCAGCAGCTACTGGGACAGACACTATGGCTACACCTTC. Translated, it gives CASSYWDRHYGYTF.

The chain is built from TRBV29-1 and TRBJ1-5; no clear D gene. CDR1 SQVTM and CDR2 ANQGSEA come from the germline V gene. Trimming left V 6 bases short and J 7 bases short, with 16 bases between. The CDR3 totals 13 residues. Written as DNA, the CDR3 is TGCAGCGTGGTACCCGGATCGGGGCAGCCCCAGCATTTT. Protein product: CSVVPGSGQPQHF.

As for this clonotype: This clone may be a read error of a much larger clone one base away. The chain is built from TRBV6-2 or TRBV6-3 and TRBJ2-1; maybe TRBD2 (5 bases). The end of the DNA is better explained by TRBJ2-7, so the J call may be wrong. Per the germline V gene, CDR1 is MNHEY and CDR2 is SVGEGT. This CDR3 comprises 13 residues. The CDR3 reads CASTGESYNEQYF. The DNA of the CDR3 is TGTGCCAGCACCGGGGAGTCCTACAATGAGCAGTACTTC.

V is TRBV4-1 and J is TRBJ1-1, with D maybe TRBD1 (5 bases). The V end was cut by 9 bases, the J end by 10 bases, with 15 bases between. Per the germline V gene, CDR1 is MGHRA and CDR2 is YSYEKL. This CDR3 comprises 11 residues. CDR3 loop: CASQGFAGAFF. In nucleotides, the CDR3 is TGCGCCAGTCAGGGATTCGCGGGAGCTTTCTTT.

This clonotype appeared a few times. The V gene is TRBV7-2, the J gene TRBJ2-4, with D possibly called TRBD1 or TRBD2 (5 bases each). This CDR3 spans 16 amino acids. Germline V CDR1 and CDR2: SGHTA, FQGNSA. V shed 0 bases and J shed 3 bases, with 12 bases lying between them. The CDR3 nucleotides read TGTGCCAGCAGCTTAGCTGGGGGAACCGACAAAAACATTCAGTACTTC. Translating gives CASSLAGGTDKNIQYF.

The CDR3 nucleotides read TGTGCCAGCAGCTTCATTAAGGGAAACTATGGCTACACCTTC. Its protein is CASSFIKGNYGYTF. The J gene is TRBJ1-2, the V gene TRBV7-2; D gene unclear. Trimming stripped 3 bases from V and 2 bases from J, with 10 bases between. Germline assignment: CDR1 SGHTA and CDR2 FQGNSA. The CDR3 covers 14 residues.

V is TRBV7-2 and J is TRBJ1-4, with D maybe TRBD1 (5 bases). The CDR3 loop spans 15 amino acids. Trimming pared 4 bases from V and 8 bases from J, leaving 17 bases between. CDR1 is SGHTA, CDR2 FQGNSA, per germline. CDR3 amino acids: CASSSVGGNREKLFF. CDR3 nucleotide sequence: TGTGCCAGCAGCTCCGTGGGGGGGAATAGGGAAAAACTGTTTTTT.

The rearrangement links TRBV7-9 to TRBJ2-1; TRBD1 matches 8 bases. J was trimmed by 5 bases and V by 6 bases; bases with no gene match: 9. Looked up from germline, CDR1 is SEHNR and CDR2 is FQNEAQ (reference sequence). The CDR3 has 15 residues. The CDR3 DNA sequence: TGTGCCAGCAGTTCGGACAGGGCTTTCAACAATGAGCAGTTCTTC. It encodes CASSSDRAFNNEQFF.

The chain's CDR3 is CSARLPGGAFFF. CDR3 nucleotide sequence: TGCAGTGCTAGACTTCCCGGGGGGGCCTTCTTCTTC. V is TRBV20-1 and J is TRBJ2-1, with 8 bases that match TRBD2. The CDR3 has 12 residues. The trim removed 2 bases at V and 16 bases at J, leaving 10 bases unmatched. Germline CDR1 is DFQATT and CDR2 is SNEGSKA (reference sequence).

This chain connects TRBV3-1 to TRBJ2-1, with 8 bases matching TRBD1. Trimming took 2 bases from V and 3 from J; bases not matched to a gene: 3. CDR3 length: 15 residues. The germline V gene has CDR1 LGHDT and CDR2 YNNKEL (reference sequence). CDR3 nucleotides: TGTGCCAGCAGCCAACCGGGACAGGTCTACAATGAGCAGTTCTTC. Translation: CASSQPGQVYNEQFF.

The rearrangement joins TRBV5-1 to TRBJ2-5; 13 nucleotides align to TRBD2. Germline-derived CDR1 and CDR2 are SGHRS and YFSETQ. The CDR3 is 16 amino acids. The trim removed 4 bases at V and 2 bases at J, leaving 5 bases unmatched. CDR3 in DNA: TGCGCCAGCAGCGCCGCACTAGCGGGGGGGCAAGAGACCCAGTACTTC. Translated: CASSAALAGGQETQYF.

This clonotype came up a few times. The chain joins TRBV7-2 to TRBJ2-7; 9 bases align to TRBD2. The CDR3 sequence is 15 residues long. Germline-derived CDR1 and CDR2 are SGHTA and FQGNSA. V gave up 5 bases and J gave up 0 bases; unmatched junction bases: 5. Here the CDR3 reads CASSLSGGFSYEQYF. The CDR3 DNA sequence: TGTGCCAGCAGCCTTAGCGGGGGTTTCTCCTACGAGCAGTACTTC.

This clonotype occurred a few times. This chain links TRBV4-2 with TRBJ1-5; unclear D gene. Between the trimmed V and J ends, which lost 1 base and 6 bases, there was a span of 10 bases. CDR1 and CDR2 from the germline V gene are LGHNA and YNFKEQ. The CDR3 runs to 14 residues. This CDR3 is CASSQGETGQPQHF. CDR3 DNA: TGTGCCAGCAGCCAAGGGGAGACTGGTCAGCCCCAGCATTTT.